The 20 T cell receptor beta chains below all came from one sample that was sequenced in a study of cytomegalovirus exposure and HLA in healthy donors. PCR used 60 Vbeta primers and 13 Jbeta primers. The protocol was immunoSEQ multiplex PCR, while the TCRdb copy is restricted to in-frame clones and leaves out a portion. The table includes fewer than 130,000 clones, 74% detected once. Material for sequencing was PBMCs. These receptors all stem from a man aged 45 to 65 in good health and CMV-seropositive.

The rearrangement joins TRBV13 to TRBJ2-3, with 12 bases aligning to TRBD2. CDR1 PRHDT and CDR2 FYEKMQ come from the germline V gene (reference sequence). This CDR3 has 16 residues. J gave up 6 bases and V 5 bases, and 9 bases lay outside the gene matches. The CDR3 DNA is TGTGCCAGCAGCCCTTCTAGCGGGAGGGCCGCGGATACGCAGTATTTT. Encoded protein: CASSPSSGRAADTQYF. Drawing the rest from reference TRBV13 and TRBJ2-3, the complete variable domain is AAGVIQSPRHLIKEKRETATLKCYPIPRHDTVYWYQQGPGQDPQFLISFYEKMQSDKGSIPDRFSAQQFSDYHSELNMSSLELGDSALYFCASSPSSGRAADTQYFGPGTRLTVL.

This rearrangement joins TRBV29-1 to TRBJ2-7; D remains unclear. Germline-derived CDR1 and CDR2 are SQVTM and ANQGSEA. The CDR3 has 13 residues. V lost 2 bases, J lost 6 bases, and 14 bases lay in between. In DNA form, the CDR3 reads TGCAGCGTTGAAAGCGATAAGAAGGCCGAGCAGTACTTC. This translates into CSVESDKKAEQYF.

The rearrangement uses TRBV18 and TRBJ2-2; perhaps TRBD2 as D (5 bases). Germline V gene data show CDR1 as KGHSH and CDR2 as LQKENI. The CDR3 sequence is 15 residues long. Trimming took 5 bases from V and 1 from J, leaving 11 bases between them. As DNA, the CDR3 is TGTGCCAGCTCAGCGGACTTGTTGAACACCGGGGAGCTGTTTTTT. Residues: CASSADLLNTGELFF.

The rearrangement uses TRBV29-1 and TRBJ2-7; 7 bases agree with TRBD2. The junction had 14 bases not matched to a gene; V was cut back by 2 bases and J by 7 bases. Germline V gene sequence: CDR1 SQVTM, CDR2 ANQGSEA. The CDR3 is made up of 15 amino acids. CDR3 bases: TGCAGCGTTGAATTCGGGCGCGGCGTGCGGGGGGAGCAGTACTTC. It encodes CSVEFGRGVRGEQYF.

This clone showed up just a few times. The rearrangement links TRBV7-3 to TRBJ2-3; 7 bases map to TRBD2. Trimming took 5 bases from V and 2 from J; bases not matched to a gene: 7. The CDR3 totals 15 residues. CDR1 is SGHTA and CDR2 is FQGTGA in the germline V gene. CDR3 loop: CASSPEAGYTDTQYF. As DNA, the CDR3 is TGTGCCAGCAGCCCAGAAGCGGGGTACACAGATACGCAGTATTTT.

The rearrangement uses TRBV12-5 and TRBJ1-1; weak D call: TRBD1 (5 bases). V lost 6 bases and J lost 0, with 11 bases in between. CDR1 is LGHNT and CDR2 is FRNRAP in the germline V gene. This CDR3 comprises 14 residues. The CDR3 loop reads CASGPTVMNTEAFF. CDR3 in DNA: TGTGCTAGTGGACCGACAGTTATGAACACTGAAGCTTTCTTT.

The chain has TRBV7-9 and TRBJ2-7; 9 nucleotides agree with TRBD1. V dropped 2 bases and J dropped 5; count of bases not matched to a gene: 10. The CDR3 runs to 16 residues. CDR1 is SEHNR and CDR2 is FQNEAQ in the germline V gene (reference sequence). For the CDR3, the DNA is TGTGCCAGCAGCTTATGGGGCGGGGACAGGGCCGACGAGCAGTACTTC. Its translation: CASSLWGGDRADEQYF.

The genes are TRBV6-5 and TRBJ1-1; 7 nucleotides line up with TRBD1. The CDR3 has 14 residues. CDR1 is MNHEY and CDR2 is SVGAGI in the germline V gene. With 2 bases clipped from V and 4 bases from J, the junction kept 4 bases outside the gene matches. The CDR3 is CASSYGQEGTEAFF. The CDR3, as DNA: TGTGCCAGCAGTTACGGACAGGAAGGCACTGAAGCTTTCTTT.

The chain has TRBV4-1 and TRBJ2-7; D is unclear. The CDR3 loop spans 15 amino acids. CDR1 and CDR2 from the germline V gene are MGHRA and YSYEKL. Trimming stripped 4 bases from V and 1 base from J, with 14 bases between. The CDR3 loop is CASSPESPGSYEQYF. CDR3 sequence (DNA): TGCGCCAGCAGCCCCGAGTCCCCCGGTTCCTACGAGCAGTACTTC.

This sequence joins TRBV9 and TRBJ2-1; D may be TRBD1 (5 bases). Looked up from germline, CDR1 is SGDLS and CDR2 is YYNGEE. V lost 2 bases, J lost 5 bases, and 11 bases lay in between. This CDR3 spans 14 amino acids. The CDR3 is CASSVGSGHNEQFF. CDR3 in DNA: TGTGCCAGCAGCGTGGGGTCAGGGCACAATGAGCAGTTCTTC. The full variable domain, with the rest looked up from reference TRBV9 and TRBJ2-1, is DSGVTQTPKHLITATGQRVTLRCSPRSGDLSVYWYQQSLDQGLQFLIQYYNGEERAKGNILERFSAQQFPDLHSELNLSSLELGDSALYFCASSVGSGHNEQFFGPGTRLTVL.

The V gene is TRBV30, the J gene TRBJ2-1; TRBD2 agrees at 9 bases. The junction had 5 bases not matched to a gene; V was cut back by 3 bases and J by 2 bases. This CDR3 has 15 amino acids. Germline V gene data show CDR1 as GTSNPN and CDR2 as SVGIG (reference sequence). The CDR3 spells CAWRGSGRPYNEQFF. For the CDR3, the DNA is TGTGCCTGGAGAGGTAGCGGGAGACCCTACAATGAGCAGTTCTTC. The full variable domain, in which reference TRBV30 and TRBJ2-1 provide the parts outside the CDR3, is SQTIHQWPATLVQPVGSPLSLECTVEGTSNPNLYWYRQAAGRGLQLLFYSVGIGQISSEVPQNLSASRPQDRQFILSSKKLLLSDSGFYLCAWRGSGRPYNEQFFGPGTRLTVL.

The V and J genes are TRBV7-6 and TRBJ1-1; D not certain. Germline V CDR1 and CDR2: SGHVS, FNYEAQ. CDR3 size: 13 residues. V lost 1 base and J 1 base, leaving 4 bases between the germline ends. In nucleotides, the CDR3 is TGTGCCAGCAGCTTAGAACAGAACACTGAAGCTTTCTTT. It translates to CASSLEQNTEAFF.

This clone was seen a single time. V gene TRBV27 combines with J gene TRBJ1-2; 8 bases are a match to TRBD1. Germline CDR1 and CDR2: MNHEY and SMNVEV (reference sequence). V lost 7 bases and J lost 8; bases outside the gene matches: 3. This CDR3 has 11 residues. This chain's CDR3 is CASTGGAGYTF. As DNA, the CDR3 is TGTGCCAGCACAGGGGGCGCGGGCTACACCTTC.

Judged by abundance, this clone is medium-sized. The rearrangement links TRBV5-1 to TRBJ2-7; D perhaps matches TRBD2 (5 bases). The length of the CDR3 is 14 residues. The V gene's germline CDR1 is SGHRS and CDR2 YFSETQ. V lost 3 bases and J 3 bases, leaving 13 bases between the germline ends. In DNA form, the CDR3 reads TGCGCCAGCAGCTCCCTTAGCGCAGTCTACGAGCAGTACTTC. The encoded protein is CASSSLSAVYEQYF.

The chain employs TRBV27 and TRBJ2-1; TRBD2 matches 11 bases. Germline CDR1 is MNHEY and CDR2 is SMNVEV (reference sequence). After removal of 6 bases from V and 4 bases from J, the junction contained 5 bases not matched to a gene. This CDR3 contains 15 residues. The CDR3 coding sequence is TGTGCCAGCAGCCCTGGACTAGCGGGTTACAATGAGCAGTTCTTC. Protein sequence: CASSPGLAGYNEQFF.

The chain is built from TRBV11-2 and TRBJ2-2, with D possibly being TRBD2 (5 bases). This CDR3 is built from 16 residues. CDR1 is SGHAT, CDR2 FQNNGV, per germline. Trimming shortened V by 1 base and J by 0 bases, and 9 bases separated the two germline ends. The CDR3: CASSLVGGSNTGELFF. The CDR3 nucleotides read TGTGCCAGCAGCTTAGTGGGCGGGTCGAACACCGGGGAGCTGTTTTTT.

The chain couples TRBV18 to TRBJ2-1, with D perhaps TRBD1 (5 bases). Germline-derived CDR1 and CDR2 are KGHSH and LQKENI. V was clipped by 4 bases and J by 7 bases, with 5 bases between them. This CDR3 is 11 amino acids long. CDR3: CASSQGNEQFF. CDR3 coding DNA: TGTGCCAGCTCACAGGGGAATGAGCAGTTCTTC.

The genes are TRBV2 and TRBJ2-4, with TRBD1 matching 9 bases. Germline values: CDR1 SNHLY, CDR2 FYNNEI. Germline trimming cut 3 bases from V and 9 bases from J; bases unmatched to any gene: 6. The CDR3 is made up of 14 amino acids. The chain's CDR3 is CASSESTGGGIQYF. DNA for the CDR3: TGTGCCAGCAGTGAGTCGACAGGGGGAGGCATTCAGTACTTC.

The chain couples TRBV10-3 to TRBJ1-1; 10 bases are shared with TRBD1. Germline CDR1 ENHRY, CDR2 SYGVKD. The CDR3 has 14 residues. V was pared by 2 bases and J by 11 bases, with 8 bases of the junction left unmatched. CDR3 sequence: CAISEGQGDREAFF. DNA for the CDR3: TGTGCCATCAGTGAGGGACAGGGGGATCGTGAGGCTTTCTTT.

The chain has TRBV29-1 and TRBJ2-2; TRBD1 matches at 7 bases. CDR1 is SQVTM, CDR2 ANQGSEA, per germline. CDR3 length: 13 amino acids. The ends lost 6 bases at V and 7 bases at J; junction bases unmatched: 8. The CDR3 loop is CSVRLTGNGELFF. The CDR3 nucleotides are TGCAGCGTCAGACTGACAGGGAACGGGGAGCTGTTTTTT.